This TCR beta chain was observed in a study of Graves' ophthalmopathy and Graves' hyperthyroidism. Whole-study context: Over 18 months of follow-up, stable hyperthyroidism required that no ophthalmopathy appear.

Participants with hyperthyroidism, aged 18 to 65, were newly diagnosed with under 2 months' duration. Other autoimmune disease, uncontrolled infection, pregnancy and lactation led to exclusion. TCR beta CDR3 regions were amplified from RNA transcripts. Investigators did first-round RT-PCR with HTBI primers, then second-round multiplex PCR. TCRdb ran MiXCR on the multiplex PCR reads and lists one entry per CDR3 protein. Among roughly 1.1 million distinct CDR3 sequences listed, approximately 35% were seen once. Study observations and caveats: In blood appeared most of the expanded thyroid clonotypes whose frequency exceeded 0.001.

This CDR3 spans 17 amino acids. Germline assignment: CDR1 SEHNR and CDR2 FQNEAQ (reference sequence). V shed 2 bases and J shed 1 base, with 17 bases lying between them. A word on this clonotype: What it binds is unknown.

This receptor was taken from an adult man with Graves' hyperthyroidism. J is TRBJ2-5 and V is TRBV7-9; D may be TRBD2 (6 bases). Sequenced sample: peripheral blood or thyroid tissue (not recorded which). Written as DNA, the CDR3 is TGTGCCAGCAGCTTATTCGGGGGAAATGCGCTCCAAGAGACCCAGTACTTC. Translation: CASSLFGGNALQETQYF. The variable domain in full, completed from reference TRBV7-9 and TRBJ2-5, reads DTGVSQNPRHKITKRGQNVTFRCDPISEHNRLYWYRQTLGQGPEFLTYFQNEAQLEKSRLLSDRFSAERPKGSFSTLEIQRTEQGDSAMYLCASSLFGGNALQETQYFGPGTRLLVL.